This record covers a single TCR beta chain. This specimen comes from a study of T cell changes during pregnancy in multiple sclerosis. The protocol was immunoSEQ multiplex PCR, while the TCRdb copy is restricted to in-frame clones and leaves out a portion. The table includes around 65,000 clones, 70% to 90% detected once. The V gene lost 1 base and the J gene lost 2 bases, with 7 bases spanning the gap. This CDR3 contains 14 residues. The germline gives CDR1 KGHSH, CDR2 LQKENI. V is TRBV18 and J is TRBJ2-3; D may be TRBD1 (5 bases). The sample consisted of peripheral blood, taken in the first trimester of pregnancy. This receptor was obtained from a female donor with multiple sclerosis, enrolled in a pregnancy study. The CDR3 DNA reads TGTGCCAGCTCACCACAGGGGCACACAGATACGCAGTATTTT. It codes for CASSPQGHTDTQYF.